The T cell receptor beta chain under discussion was sequenced for a study of immune characterization of retroperitoneal liposarcoma. This clonotype appeared many times. TCRdb re-analysed the PCR reads in MiXCR, keeping a single row per CDR3 protein. The sample includes more than 10,000 distinct CDR3 sequences, 40% to 50% of them seen just once. Germline V gene lookup returns CDR1 MNHNS and CDR2 SASEGT. The CDR3 is 14 residues long. Specimen: tumor tissue. This receptor was obtained from a female donor with retroperitoneal liposarcoma. The rearrangement links TRBV6-1 to TRBJ2-1, with 7 bases aligning to TRBD1. The DNA end is a closer match to TRBJ2-7, so the J assignment may be wrong. DNA for the CDR3: TGTGCCAGGGATCGGACAGGCTTCTACTACGAGCAGTACTTC. Its translation is CARDRTGFYYEQYF.